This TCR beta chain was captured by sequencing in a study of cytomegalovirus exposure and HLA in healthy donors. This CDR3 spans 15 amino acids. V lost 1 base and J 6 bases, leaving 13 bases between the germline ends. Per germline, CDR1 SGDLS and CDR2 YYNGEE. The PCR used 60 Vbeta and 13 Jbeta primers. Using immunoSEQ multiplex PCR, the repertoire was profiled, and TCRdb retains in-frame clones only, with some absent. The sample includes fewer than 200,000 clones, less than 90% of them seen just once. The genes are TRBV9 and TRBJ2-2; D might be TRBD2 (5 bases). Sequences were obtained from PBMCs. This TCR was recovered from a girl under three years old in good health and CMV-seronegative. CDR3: CASSVLEAGAGELFF. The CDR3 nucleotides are TGTGCCAGCAGCGTACTCGAGGCGGGCGCCGGGGAGCTGTTTTTT.